This TCR beta chain was sequenced during a study of OX40 agonist ivuxolimab in advanced cancers. This CDR3 is built from 13 residues. Trimming removed 4 bases from V and 7 bases from J; junction bases left unmatched: 3. From germline, CDR1 is LNHDA and CDR2 SQIVND (reference sequence). Produced via immunoSEQ multiplex PCR; TCRdb's table is partial and in-frame only. The repertoire has tens of thousands of clones, about 88% of them found once; the top ten carry approximately 0.45%. The source is an adult with an advanced solid tumor such as melanoma, head and neck, liver or kidney cancer. This sequence joins TRBV19 and TRBJ2-1; 8 bases are a match to TRBD2. The material sequenced was CD4+ or CD8+ T cells sorted from blood, taken in a trial of the OX40 agonist ivuxolimab. The CDR3 is CASSNSGGNEQFF. CDR3 DNA sequence: TGTGCCAGTAGTAATTCGGGAGGGAATGAGCAGTTCTTC.